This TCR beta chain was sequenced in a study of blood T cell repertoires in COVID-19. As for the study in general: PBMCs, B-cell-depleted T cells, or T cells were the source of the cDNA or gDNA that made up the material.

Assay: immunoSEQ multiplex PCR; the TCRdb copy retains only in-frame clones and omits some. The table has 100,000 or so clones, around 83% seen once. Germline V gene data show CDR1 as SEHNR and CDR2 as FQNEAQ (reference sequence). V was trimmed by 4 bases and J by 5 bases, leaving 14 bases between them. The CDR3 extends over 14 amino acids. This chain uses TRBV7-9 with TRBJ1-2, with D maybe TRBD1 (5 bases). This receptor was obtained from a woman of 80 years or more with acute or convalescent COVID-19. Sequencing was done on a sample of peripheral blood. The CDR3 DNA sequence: TGTGCCAGCAGCTCCTTCGGGGGGTTTTATGGCTACACCTTC. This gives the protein CASSSFGGFYGYTF. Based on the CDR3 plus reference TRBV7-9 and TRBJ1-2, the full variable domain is DTGVSQNPRHKITKRGQNVTFRCDPISEHNRLYWYRQTLGQGPEFLTYFQNEAQLEKSRLLSDRFSAERPKGSFSTLEIQRTEQGDSAMYLCASSSFGGFYGYTFGSGTRLTVV.